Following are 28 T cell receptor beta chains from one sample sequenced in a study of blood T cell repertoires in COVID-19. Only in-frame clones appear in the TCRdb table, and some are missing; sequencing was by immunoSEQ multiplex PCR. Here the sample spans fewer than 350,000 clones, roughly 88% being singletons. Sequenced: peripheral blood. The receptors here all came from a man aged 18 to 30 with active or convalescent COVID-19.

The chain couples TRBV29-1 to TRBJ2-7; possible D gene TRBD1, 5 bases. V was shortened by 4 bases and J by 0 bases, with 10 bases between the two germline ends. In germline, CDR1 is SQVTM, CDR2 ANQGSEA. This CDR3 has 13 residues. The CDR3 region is CSVVPRDSYEQYF. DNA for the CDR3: TGCAGCGTTGTCCCCAGGGACTCCTACGAGCAGTACTTC.

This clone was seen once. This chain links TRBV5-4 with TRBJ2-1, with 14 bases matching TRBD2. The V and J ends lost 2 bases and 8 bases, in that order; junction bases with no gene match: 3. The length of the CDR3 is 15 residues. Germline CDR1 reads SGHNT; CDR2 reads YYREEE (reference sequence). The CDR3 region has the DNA TGTGCCAGCAGCTTAAGACTAGCGGGGGGGGATGAGCAGTTCTTC. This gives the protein CASSLRLAGGDEQFF. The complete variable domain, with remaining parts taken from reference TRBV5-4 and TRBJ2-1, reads ETGVTQSPTHLIKTRGQQVTLRCSSQSGHNTVSWYQQALGQGPQFIFQYYREEENGRGNFPPRFSGLQFPNYSSELNVNALELDDSALYLCASSLRLAGGDEQFFGPGTRLTVL.

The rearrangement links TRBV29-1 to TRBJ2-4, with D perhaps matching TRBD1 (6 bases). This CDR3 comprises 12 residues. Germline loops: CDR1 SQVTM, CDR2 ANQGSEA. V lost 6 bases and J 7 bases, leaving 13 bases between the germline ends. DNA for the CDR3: TGCAGCGTCGAATCTCAGGGGAACATTCAGTACTTC. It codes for CSVESQGNIQYF.

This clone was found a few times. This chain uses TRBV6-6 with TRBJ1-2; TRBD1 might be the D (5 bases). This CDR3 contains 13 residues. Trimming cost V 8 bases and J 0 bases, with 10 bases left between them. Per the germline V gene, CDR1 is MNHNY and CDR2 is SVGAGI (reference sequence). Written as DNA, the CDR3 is TGTGCCAGCCAGGACATTACTAACTATGGCTACACCTTC. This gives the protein CASQDITNYGYTF.

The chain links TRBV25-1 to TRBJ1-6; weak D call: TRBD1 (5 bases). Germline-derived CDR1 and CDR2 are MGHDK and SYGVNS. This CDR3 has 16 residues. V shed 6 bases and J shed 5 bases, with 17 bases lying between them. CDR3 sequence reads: CASRGRVWRDNSPLHF. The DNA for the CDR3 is TGTGCCAGCAGGGGGCGTGTATGGAGGGATAATTCACCCCTCCACTTT.

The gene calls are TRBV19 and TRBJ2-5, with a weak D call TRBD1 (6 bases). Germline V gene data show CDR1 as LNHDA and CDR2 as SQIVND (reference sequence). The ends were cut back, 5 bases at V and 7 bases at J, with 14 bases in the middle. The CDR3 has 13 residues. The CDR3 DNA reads TGTGCCAGTAGTTCAGGGGCCCAGGGGACCCAGTACTTC. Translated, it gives CASSSGAQGTQYF.

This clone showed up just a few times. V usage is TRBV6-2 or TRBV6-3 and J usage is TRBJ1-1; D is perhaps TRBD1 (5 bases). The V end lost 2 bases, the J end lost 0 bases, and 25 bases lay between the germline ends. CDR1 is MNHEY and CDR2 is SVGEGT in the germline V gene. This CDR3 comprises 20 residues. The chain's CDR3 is CASSYLTAPRTRSMNTEAFF. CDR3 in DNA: TGTGCCAGCAGTTACCTAACCGCACCTCGGACAAGATCTATGAACACTGAAGCTTTCTTT.

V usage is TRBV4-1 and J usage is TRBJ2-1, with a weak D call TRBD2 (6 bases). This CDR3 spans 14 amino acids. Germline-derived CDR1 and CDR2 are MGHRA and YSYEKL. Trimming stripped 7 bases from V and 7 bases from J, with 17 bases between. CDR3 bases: TGCGCCAGCACCCCTGGGCGGGGCGGGAATGAGCAGTTCTTC. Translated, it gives CASTPGRGGNEQFF.

The DNA of the CDR3 is TGTGCCAGCTCACCAGCTGGGGGAGGTGAGACCCAGTACTTC. It yields the protein CASSPAGGGETQYF. The rearrangement uses TRBV18 and TRBJ2-5, with D possibly being TRBD2 (6 bases). The CDR3 runs 14 residues. V lost 2 bases and J lost 5, with 12 bases in between. The germline CDR1 and CDR2 sequences are KGHSH and LQKENI.

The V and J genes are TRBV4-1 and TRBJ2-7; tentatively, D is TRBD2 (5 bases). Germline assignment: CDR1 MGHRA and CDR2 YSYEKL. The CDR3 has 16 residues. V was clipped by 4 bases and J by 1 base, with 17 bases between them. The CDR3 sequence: CASSRRASGGSYEQYF. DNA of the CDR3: TGCGCCAGCAGCCGACGGGCCTCTGGAGGATCCTACGAGCAGTACTTC.

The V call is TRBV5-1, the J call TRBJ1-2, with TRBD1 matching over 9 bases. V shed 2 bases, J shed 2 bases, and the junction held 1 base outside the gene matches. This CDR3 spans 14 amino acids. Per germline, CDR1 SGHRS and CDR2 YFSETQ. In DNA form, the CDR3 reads TGCGCCAGCAGCTTAGGGACAGGGAACTATGGCTACACCTTC. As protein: CASSLGTGNYGYTF.

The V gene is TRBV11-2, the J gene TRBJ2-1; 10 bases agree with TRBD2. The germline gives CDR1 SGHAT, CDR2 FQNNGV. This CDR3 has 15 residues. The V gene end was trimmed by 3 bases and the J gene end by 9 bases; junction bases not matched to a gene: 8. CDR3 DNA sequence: TGTGCCAGCAGCTTCGAACCTAGCGGGGGTGGTGAGCAGTTCTTC. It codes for CASSFEPSGGGEQFF.

In DNA, the CDR3 is TGCGCCAGCAGCCAAGAAACCAGGCCCCACTACGAGCAGTACTTC. Translation gives CASSQETRPHYEQYF. This chain joins TRBV4-1 and TRBJ2-7; D is uncertain. There are 15 residues in the CDR3. CDR1 is MGHRA, CDR2 YSYEKL, per germline. Trimming left V 0 bases short and J 3 bases short, with 12 bases between.

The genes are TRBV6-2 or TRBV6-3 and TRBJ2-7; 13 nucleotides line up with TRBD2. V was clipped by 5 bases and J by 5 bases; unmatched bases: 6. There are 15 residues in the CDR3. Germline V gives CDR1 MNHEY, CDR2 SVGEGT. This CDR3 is CASSALGLAGNEQYF. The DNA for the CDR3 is TGTGCCAGCAGTGCCCTGGGACTAGCGGGGAACGAGCAGTACTTC.

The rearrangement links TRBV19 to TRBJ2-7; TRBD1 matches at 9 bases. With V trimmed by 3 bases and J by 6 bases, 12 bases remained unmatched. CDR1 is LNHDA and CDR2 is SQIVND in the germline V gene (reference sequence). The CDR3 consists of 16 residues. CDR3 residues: CASSIPPGQGVSEQYF. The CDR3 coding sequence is TGTGCCAGTAGTATCCCACCGGGACAGGGTGTGAGCGAGCAGTACTTC.

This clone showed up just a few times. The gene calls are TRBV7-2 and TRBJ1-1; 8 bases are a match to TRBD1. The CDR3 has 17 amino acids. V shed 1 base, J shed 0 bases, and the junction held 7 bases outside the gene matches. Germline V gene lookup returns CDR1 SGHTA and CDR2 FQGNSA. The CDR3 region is CASSLVGTGSMNTEAFF. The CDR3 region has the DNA TGTGCCAGCAGCTTAGTTGGGACAGGATCCATGAACACTGAAGCTTTCTTT. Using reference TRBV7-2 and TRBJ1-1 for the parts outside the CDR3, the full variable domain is GAGVSQSPSNKVTEKGKDVELRCDPISGHTALYWYRQSLGQGLEFLIYFQGNSAPDKSGLPSDRFSAERTGGSVSTLTIQRTQQEDSAVYLCASSLVGTGSMNTEAFFGQGTRLTVV.

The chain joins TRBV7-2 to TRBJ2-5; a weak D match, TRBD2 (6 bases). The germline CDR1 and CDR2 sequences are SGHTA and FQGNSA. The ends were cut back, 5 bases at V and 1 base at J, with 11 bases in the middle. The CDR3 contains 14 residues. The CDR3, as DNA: TGTGCCAGCAGCCTGGGACTGGGCCAAGAGACCCAGTACTTC. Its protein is CASSLGLGQETQYF.

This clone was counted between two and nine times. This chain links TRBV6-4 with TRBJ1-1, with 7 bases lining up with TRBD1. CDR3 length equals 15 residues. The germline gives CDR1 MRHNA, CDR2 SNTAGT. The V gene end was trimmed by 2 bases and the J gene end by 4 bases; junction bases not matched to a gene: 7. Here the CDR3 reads CASSDRGLGRTEAFF. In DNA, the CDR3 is TGTGCCAGCAGTGACAGGGGGCTGGGTCGCACTGAAGCTTTCTTT.

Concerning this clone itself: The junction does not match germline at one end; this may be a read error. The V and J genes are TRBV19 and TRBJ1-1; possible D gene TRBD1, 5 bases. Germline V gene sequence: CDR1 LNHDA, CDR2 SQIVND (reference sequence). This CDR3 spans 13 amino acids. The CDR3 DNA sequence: TGTGCCAGTAGTACCCACAGGAACCCTGAAGCTTTCTTT. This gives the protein CASSTHRNPEAFF.

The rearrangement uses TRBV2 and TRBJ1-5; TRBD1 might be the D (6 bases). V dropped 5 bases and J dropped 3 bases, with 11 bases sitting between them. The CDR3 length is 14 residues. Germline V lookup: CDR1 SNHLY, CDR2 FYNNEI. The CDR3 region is CASSPTGYNQPQHF. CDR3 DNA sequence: TGTGCCAGCAGTCCTACAGGGTACAATCAGCCCCAGCATTTT.

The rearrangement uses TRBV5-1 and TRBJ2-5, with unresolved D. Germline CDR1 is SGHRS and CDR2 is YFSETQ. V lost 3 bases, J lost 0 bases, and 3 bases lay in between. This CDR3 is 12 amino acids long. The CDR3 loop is CASSSNQETQYF. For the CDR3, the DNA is TGCGCCAGCAGCTCTAACCAAGAGACCCAGTACTTC. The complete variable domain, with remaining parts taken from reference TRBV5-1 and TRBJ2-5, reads KAGVTQTPRYLIKTRGQQVTLSCSPISGHRSVSWYQQTPGQGLQFLFEYFSETQRNKGNFPGRFSGRQFSNSRSEMNVSTLELGDSALYLCASSSNQETQYFGPGTRLLVL.

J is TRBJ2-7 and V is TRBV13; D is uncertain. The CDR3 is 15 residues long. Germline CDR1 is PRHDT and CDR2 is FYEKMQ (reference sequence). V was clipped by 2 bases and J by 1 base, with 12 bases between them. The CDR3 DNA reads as TGTGCCAGCAGCTTACAAGCCAGGTCTTCCTACGAGCAGTACTTC. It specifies CASSLQARSSYEQYF.

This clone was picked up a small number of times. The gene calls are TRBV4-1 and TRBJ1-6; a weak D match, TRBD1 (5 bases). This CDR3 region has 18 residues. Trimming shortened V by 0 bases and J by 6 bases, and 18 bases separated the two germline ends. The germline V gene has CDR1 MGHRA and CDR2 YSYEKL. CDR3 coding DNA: TGCGCCAGCAGCCAAGAAAGCGAGGCGGGACGCATTAATTCACCCCTCCACTTT. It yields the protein CASSQESEAGRINSPLHF.

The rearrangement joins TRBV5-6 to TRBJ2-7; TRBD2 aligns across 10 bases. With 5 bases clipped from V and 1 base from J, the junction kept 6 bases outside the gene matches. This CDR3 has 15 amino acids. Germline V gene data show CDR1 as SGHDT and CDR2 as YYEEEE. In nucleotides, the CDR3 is TGTGCCAGCAGTAATGGACTAGCGGCTTCCTACGAGCAGTACTTC. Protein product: CASSNGLAASYEQYF.

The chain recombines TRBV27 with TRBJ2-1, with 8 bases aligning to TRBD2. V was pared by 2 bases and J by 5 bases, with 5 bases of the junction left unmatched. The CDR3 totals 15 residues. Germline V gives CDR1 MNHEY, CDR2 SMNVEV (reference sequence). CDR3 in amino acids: CASSLDSGNHNEQFF. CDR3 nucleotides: TGTGCCAGCAGTTTAGATAGCGGGAACCACAATGAGCAGTTCTTC.

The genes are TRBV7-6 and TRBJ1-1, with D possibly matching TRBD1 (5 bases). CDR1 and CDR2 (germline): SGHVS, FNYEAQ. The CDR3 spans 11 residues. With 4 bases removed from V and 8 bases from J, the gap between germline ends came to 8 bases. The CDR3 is CASSWGAEAFF. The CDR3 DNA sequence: TGTGCCAGCAGCTGGGGCGCCGAAGCTTTCTTT.

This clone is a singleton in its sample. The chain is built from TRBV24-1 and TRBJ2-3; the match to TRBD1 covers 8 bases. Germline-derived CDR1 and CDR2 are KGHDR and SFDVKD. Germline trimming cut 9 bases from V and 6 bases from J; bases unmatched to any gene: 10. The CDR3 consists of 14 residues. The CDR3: CATSATGGMDTQYF. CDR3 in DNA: TGTGCCACCTCAGCTACAGGGGGAATGGATACGCAGTATTTT.

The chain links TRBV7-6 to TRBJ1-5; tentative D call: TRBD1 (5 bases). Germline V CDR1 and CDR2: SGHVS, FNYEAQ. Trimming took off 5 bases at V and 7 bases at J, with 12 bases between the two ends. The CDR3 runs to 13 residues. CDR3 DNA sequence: TGTGCCAGCAGCCTCCAGGGAGGACAGCCCCAGCATTTT. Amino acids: CASSLQGGQPQHF.